A selection of T cell receptor beta chains follows, all from one sample in a study of Ad26.COV2.S vaccination and SARS-CoV-2 variants. TCRdb's table, derived via immunoSEQ multiplex PCR, lists solely in-frame clones and lacks some. The data hold approximately 500,000 clones, with around 85% observed a single time. The input for sequencing was peripheral blood, taken in a trial of Ad26.COV2.S vaccine versus placebo. These receptors all come from a person between 18 and 60 years old who received the Ad26.COV2.S COVID-19 vaccine or a placebo. The CDR3 runs from the conserved cysteine through the conserved F or W. The order of the fields is V gene, D gene, clone size, J gene, CDR3 DNA, CDR3 protein. D genes are given only for firm matches. Not every row has a clone size; where given, it reads once, few, many or a size class.

>TRBV29-1|TRBD1|NA|TRBJ2-2
TGCAGCGTTGGTGGGACAGGGGTCACCGGGGAGCTGTTTTTT
CSVGGTGVTGELFF
>TRBV7-9|TRBD2|NA|TRBJ2-7
TGTGCCAGCAGCTCTAATAGCGGGAGGGCCCTAAACTCCTACTACGAGCAGTACTTC
CASSSNSGRALNSYYEQYF
>TRBV7-8|NA|NA|TRBJ1-6
TGTGCCAGCAGCTTTCCTGCTCGGGGGAGCTCCTATAATTCACCCCTCCACTTT
CASSFPARGSSYNSPLHF
>TRBV29-1|NA|NA|TRBJ2-7
TGCAGCGTTGAGGAAGGACAGTCCGACGAGCAGTACTTC
CSVEEGQSDEQYF
>TRBV4-1|NA|NA|TRBJ2-4
TGCGCCAGCAGCCAAGAGTCAGCGATTGGGGACATTCAGTACTTC
CASSQESAIGDIQYF
>TRBV19|TRBD1|once|TRBJ1-1
TGTGCCAGTAGTAAATTCCGCACAGGGGGCACTGAAGCTTTCTTT
CASSKFRTGGTEAFF
>TRBV4-3|NA|NA|TRBJ1-5
TGCGCCAGCAGCCAAGCGGCCTCCCCCCGATATAGCAATCAGCCCCAGCATTTT
CASSQAASPRYSNQPQHF
>TRBV20-1|NA|NA|TRBJ2-5
TGCAGTGCCAGGGAGTTGGAGACCCAGTACTTC
CSARELETQYF
>TRBV6-5|NA|NA|TRBJ1-5
TGTGCCAGCGGGCAAAGGAGAAATCAGCCCCAGCATTTT
CASGQRRNQPQHF
>TRBV2|NA|NA|TRBJ1-3
TGTGCCAGCAGTCAAAAGGGTGACACCATATATTTT
CASSQKGDTIYF
>TRBV4-2|NA|NA|TRBJ1-5
TGTGCCAGCAGCCAAGGTGGGCAGCTCTTCAATCAGCCCCAGCATTTT
CASSQGGQLFNQPQHF
>TRBV7-9|NA|NA|TRBJ1-3
TGTGCCAGCAGCTTATATAATACAGGCGGACGAAACACCATATATTTT
CASSLYNTGGRNTIYF
>TRBV7-3|TRBD1|NA|TRBJ1-2
TGTGCCAGCAGCCCCGAGGGACAGGTCTATGGCTACACCTTC
CASSPEGQVYGYTF
>TRBV14|TRBD1|few|TRBJ2-2
TGTGCCAGCAGCCAAGGACAGGGTGGAACCGGGGAGCTGTTTTTT
CASSQGQGGTGELFF
>TRBV28|NA|NA|TRBJ1-1
TGTGCCAGCAGCCTCGGGTCTATTAACACTGAAGCTTTCTTT
CASSLGSINTEAFF
>TRBV3-1/TRBV3-2|TRBD2|NA|TRBJ2-1
TGTGCCAGCAGCCAAGCCGGGACTAGCGGGAGTGAGCAGTTCTTC
CASSQAGTSGSEQFF
>TRBV2|TRBD1|NA|TRBJ2-1
TGTGCCAGTTCCCGGACCGGGACAGGGGGCTACAATGAGCAGTTCTTC
CASSRTGTGGYNEQFF